This record concerns one TCR beta chain sequence. Its specificity is not known. Germline V CDR1 and CDR2: ENHRY, SYGVKD. The CDR3 runs 18 residues. Trimming took 5 bases from V and 2 from J; bases not matched to a gene: 14. Generated by immunoSEQ multiplex PCR, the TCRdb table keeps only in-frame clones and is missing some. The table shows about 120,000 clones, with about 90% occurring only once. This record comes from a study of T cell responses to AZD1222 COVID-19 vaccine. Findings and caveats of the study: Donors were mostly white British, more females; clonal diversity possibly underestimated. Within unmutated variant regions lay the reported targets of nearly half of spike-specific TCRs. Recipients of two AZD1222 doses showed rising Spike-specific TCR breadth and depth. Spike as a whole was targeted by vaccine-associated CD4 TCRs, dominant at 160-218 and 743-854.

The clonotype was recovered from an adult in good health. This specimen consisted of peripheral blood, obtained on day 0 of AZD1222 vaccination. This chain uses TRBV10-3 with TRBJ2-3, with 9 bases that match TRBD1. The CDR3 reads CAISKQGAAGTLTDTQYF. CDR3 in DNA: TGTGCCATCAGTAAACAGGGGGCGGCGGGGACACTCACAGATACGCAGTATTTT.